Listed here are 27 T cell receptor beta chains from one sample, sequenced in a study of glioma-infiltrating T cells. Amplification of TCR alpha and beta CDR3 regions from RNA used iRepertoire nested multiplex PCR. TCRdb reanalysed the multiplex PCR reads using MiXCR and keeps one entry per CDR3 protein. Here the sample spans around 97,000 distinct CDR3 sequences, about 30% being singletons. Sequences were obtained from glioma tissue, nonneoplastic brain tissue, or PBMCs (not recorded which). The receptors come from a human donor with low-grade glioma or glioblastoma, undergoing nonglioma brain surgery, or in good health (not recorded which).

This clonotype came up many times. The chain uses TRBV3-1 and TRBJ1-5; tentatively, D is TRBD1 (5 bases). This CDR3 is built from 15 residues. Germline lookup yields CDR1 LGHDT and CDR2 YNNKEL (reference sequence). V was pared by 0 bases and J by 5 bases, with 11 bases between. CDR3 DNA: TGTGCCAGCAGCCAAGAGGGCAGGGAAGATCAGCCCCAGCATTTT. Translating gives CASSQEGREDQPQHF.

In this sample, this clonotype turned up many times. The V gene is TRBV5-4, the J gene TRBJ2-3; 9 bases map to TRBD1. V shed 5 bases, J shed 4 bases, and the junction held 8 bases outside the gene matches. There are 15 residues in the CDR3. Per germline, CDR1 SGHNT and CDR2 YYREEE (reference sequence). CDR3 residues: CASRYGQGSADTQYF. As DNA, the CDR3 is TGTGCCAGCAGATACGGACAGGGGAGTGCAGATACGCAGTATTTT.

In its sample, this clonotype was seen many times. This sequence joins TRBV6-6 and TRBJ1-1; D unclear. The V end lost 2 bases, the J end lost 7 bases, and 8 bases lay between the germline ends. CDR1 and CDR2 (germline): MNHNY, SVGAGI (reference sequence). The CDR3 is made up of 12 amino acids. CDR3 in amino acids: CASSYAPGEAFF. The CDR3 DNA is TGTGCCAGCAGTTACGCACCGGGTGAAGCTTTCTTT.

For this clonotype: A read error may explain this, as a much larger clone is one base away. The genes are TRBV12-3 or TRBV12-4 and TRBJ1-1; no clear D gene. This CDR3 contains 12 residues. The CDR3, as DNA: TGTGCCAGCGGTGATTTTAGCAGAGAAGCTTCCTTT. Translated: CASGDFSREASF.

This clonotype was seen at least ten times. The genes are TRBV5-6 and TRBJ2-7; D gene ambiguous. V was pared by 4 bases and J by 1 base, with 15 bases between. The CDR3 has 15 residues. Germline-derived CDR1 and CDR2 are SGHDT and YYEEEE. CDR3 region: CASSRRDRPSYEQYF. CDR3 in DNA: TGTGCCAGCAGCAGAAGGGATAGACCTTCCTACGAGCAGTACTTC.

Concerning this clonotype itself: A much larger clone differs from this one at a single base, so this may be a read error. The gene calls are TRBV7-2 and TRBJ2-3; 14 positions agree with TRBD2. Germline V CDR1 and CDR2: SGHTA, FQGNSA. The length of the CDR3 is 17 residues. CDR3 sequence: CACSARLAGGPTDTQYF. CDR3 nucleotides: TGTGCCTGCAGCGCCAGACTAGCGGGGGGGCCAACAGATACGCAGTATTTT.

On this clonotype: A read error may be the cause here, since a much bigger clone is one base away. Because it lacks the conserved phenylalanine or tryptophan at the end, this CDR3 is likely a read error. The chain has TRBV4-3 and TRBJ2-3, with 9 bases lining up with TRBD2. V shed 1 base and J 1 base; nucleotides not matched to a gene: 3. CDR1 and CDR2 (germline): LGHNA, YSLEER. The CDR3 has 16 amino acids. The CDR3 region is CASSQVKRGGTDTQYL. The CDR3 nucleotides read TGCGCCAGCAGCCAAGTGAAGCGGGGGGGCACAGATACGCAGTATCTT.

This clonotype was picked up many times. The rearrangement links TRBV6-1 to TRBJ1-2; 12 positions match TRBD1. Germline V gene sequence: CDR1 MNHNS, CDR2 SASEGT. The CDR3 is 14 residues long. Trimming took 4 bases from V and 6 from J; bases not matched to a gene: 3. The CDR3 is CASSGDRGLNGYTF. CDR3 sequence (DNA): TGTGCCAGCAGTGGGGACAGGGGGCTTAATGGCTACACCTTC.

The genes are TRBV29-1 and TRBJ1-1, with D perhaps matching TRBD1 (6 bases). Germline CDR1 and CDR2: SQVTM and ANQGSEA. The CDR3 consists of 13 residues. Trimming removed 5 bases at V and 13 bases at J, with 23 bases between. DNA of the CDR3: TGCAGCGTTCAATGGACAGAGGGTTCTGGAGATTTCTTT. Translated: CSVQWTEGSGDFF. Drawing the rest from reference TRBV29-1 and TRBJ1-1, the complete variable domain is SAVISQKPSRDICQRGTSLTIQCQVDSQVTMMFWYRQQPGQSLTLIATANQGSEATYESGFVIDKFPISRPNLTFSTLTVSNMSPEDSSIYLCSVQWTEGSGDFFGQGTRLTVV.

This rearrangement joins TRBV3-1 to TRBJ1-2, with D perhaps matching TRBD1 (5 bases). Per the germline V gene, CDR1 is LGHDT and CDR2 is YNNKEL (reference sequence). The CDR3 spans 14 residues. Trimming shortened V by 6 bases and J by 3 bases, and 14 bases separated the two germline ends. Written as DNA, the CDR3 is TGTGCCAGCAGTTCTTCAGGGTTGGACTATGGCTACACCTTC. As protein: CASSSSGLDYGYTF. Full variable domain (missing parts from reference TRBV3-1 and TRBJ1-2): DTAVSQTPKYLVTQMGNDKSIKCEQNLGHDTMYWYKQDSKKFLKIMFSYNNKELIINETVPNRFSPKSPDKAHLNLHINSLELGDSAVYFCASSSSGLDYGYTFGSGTRLTVV.

The CDR3 sequence: CASSQGQRGGIGELFF. In DNA, the CDR3 is TGCGCCAGCAGCCAAGGACAGCGGGGGGGCATCGGGGAGCTGTTTTTT. J is TRBJ2-2 and V is TRBV4-1, with 10 bases that match TRBD2. J gave up 7 bases and V 1 base, and 6 bases lay outside the gene matches. Germline lookup yields CDR1 MGHRA and CDR2 YSYEKL. The CDR3 is 16 amino acids.

This clonotype was recorded a few times. The gene calls are TRBV11-2 and TRBJ1-1, with D possibly matching TRBD1 (6 bases). The CDR3 runs to 16 residues. Germline V gives CDR1 SGHAT, CDR2 FQNNGV. Trimming removed 5 bases from V and 1 base from J, with 17 bases in between. The CDR3 loop is CASSRRQVGANTEAFF. The CDR3 DNA follows: TGTGCCAGCAGCCGGAGACAGGTAGGAGCGAACACTGAAGCTTTCTTT.

The rearrangement joins TRBV3-1 to TRBJ2-7, with D possibly being TRBD2 (6 bases). Germline loops: CDR1 LGHDT, CDR2 YNNKEL (reference sequence). Trimming pared 4 bases from V and 7 bases from J, leaving 17 bases between. The CDR3 contains 14 residues. The CDR3 coding sequence is TGTGCCAGCAGCCCTAGACTAGTTGTCAATGAGCAGTACTTC. Protein sequence: CASSPRLVVNEQYF.

A remark on this clonotype: Being one base from a much bigger clone, this may be a read error. The V and J genes are TRBV28 and TRBJ1-1; no firm D call. The ends were cut back, 7 bases at V and 2 bases at J, with 14 bases in the middle. Germline-derived CDR1 and CDR2 are MDHEN and SYDVKM. The CDR3 covers 14 residues. The CDR3 reads CASNPTRNNTEAFF. CDR3 in DNA: TGTGCCAGCAATCCCACACGAAACAACACTGAAGCTTTCTTT.

In this sample, this clonotype turned up many times. CDR3 DNA sequence: TGCAGTGCTCCCCGGGACGCCGGGAATTCACCCCTCCACTTT. It yields the protein CSAPRDAGNSPLHF. The V and J genes are TRBV20-1 and TRBJ1-6; D possibly corresponds to TRBD1 (5 bases). This CDR3 spans 14 amino acids. V lost 5 bases and J 7 bases, leaving 15 bases between the germline ends. Germline values: CDR1 DFQATT, CDR2 SNEGSKA (reference sequence).

Of note for this clonotype: Just one base apart from a much larger clone, this may be a read error. Since no conserved phenylalanine or tryptophan closes the CDR3, a read error is the likely cause. The chain combines TRBV7-2 with TRBJ1-2, with 10 bases identical to TRBD1. Germline V gene sequence: CDR1 SGHTA, CDR2 FQGNSA. The CDR3 is made up of 16 amino acids. The V gene end was trimmed by 3 bases and the J gene end by 8 bases; junction bases not matched to a gene: 12. Written as DNA, the CDR3 is TGTGCCAGCAGCTTTTCCGGGACAGGGGATGGTAAAGGCTACACCTCC. This gives the protein CASSFSGTGDGKGYTS.

The chain joins TRBV7-9 to TRBJ1-2, with D possibly being TRBD1 (5 bases). CDR3 length: 14 residues. Trimming took 4 bases from V and 4 from J, leaving 13 bases between them. Germline lookup yields CDR1 SEHNR and CDR2 FQNEAQ (reference sequence). Here the CDR3 reads CASSYPAGSYGYTF. The CDR3 DNA is TGTGCCAGCAGCTACCCGGCAGGGTCCTATGGCTACACCTTC.

This clonotype was seen many times. This sequence joins TRBV27 and TRBJ1-2, with D unresolved. Germline V gene data show CDR1 as MNHEY and CDR2 as SMNVEV (reference sequence). Trimming cost V 5 bases and J 8 bases, with 15 bases left between them. The CDR3 covers 13 residues. CDR3 sequence: CASSPINQEGYTF. CDR3 DNA sequence: TGTGCCAGCAGTCCCATCAACCAGGAGGGCTACACCTTC.

This clonotype has a count of ten or more. This chain joins TRBV27 and TRBJ1-1, with 8 nucleotides matching TRBD1. CDR3 length equals 16 residues. Germline values: CDR1 MNHEY, CDR2 SMNVEV (reference sequence). V lost 5 bases and J lost 1; bases outside the gene matches: 9. CDR3 bases: TGTGCCAGCAGTCGGACAGGGTGGGTCCAGAACACTGAAGCTTTCTTT. Its protein product is CASSRTGWVQNTEAFF.

This clonotype has only a few counts. The gene calls are TRBV11-1 and TRBJ2-5, with a tentative D call TRBD2 (6 bases). This CDR3 contains 13 residues. CDR1 and CDR2 (germline): SGHAT, FQDESV (reference sequence). V lost 6 bases and J lost 1, with 9 bases in between. The CDR3 DNA sequence: TGTGCCAGCAGACGGGGGAGCCAAGAGACCCAGTACTTC. It yields the protein CASRRGSQETQYF.

This clonotype was counted between two and nine times. V gene TRBV9 combines with J gene TRBJ2-5, with 7 bases that match TRBD1. After removal of 2 bases from V and 2 bases from J, the junction contained 3 bases not matched to a gene. The V gene's germline CDR1 is SGDLS and CDR2 YYNGEE. The CDR3 runs 14 residues. CDR3 residues: CASSVTGVQETQYF. The CDR3 region has the DNA TGTGCCAGCAGCGTTACAGGGGTTCAAGAGACCCAGTACTTC. Filled out from reference TRBV9 and TRBJ2-5, the complete variable domain reads DSGVTQTPKHLITATGQRVTLRCSPRSGDLSVYWYQQSLDQGLQFLIQYYNGEERAKGNILERFSAQQFPDLHSELNLSSLELGDSALYFCASSVTGVQETQYFGPGTRLLVL.

The chain uses TRBV5-4 and TRBJ2-2; 11 nucleotides match TRBD2. Germline assignment: CDR1 SGHNT and CDR2 YYREEE (reference sequence). The V and J ends lost 3 bases and 7 bases, in that order; junction bases with no gene match: 8. The CDR3 is 16 amino acids. In nucleotides, the CDR3 is TGTGCCAGCAGCTCCCGTAGCGGGGGGGCAATCGGGGAGCTGTTTTTT. Translated: CASSSRSGGAIGELFF.

There are many counts of this clonotype. The rearrangement uses TRBV19 and TRBJ2-7; the D is unclear. The CDR3 spans 13 residues. The germline gives CDR1 LNHDA, CDR2 SQIVND (reference sequence). With 1 base removed from V and 6 bases from J, the gap between germline ends came to 10 bases. The CDR3 DNA follows: TGTGCCAGTAGTATAGGCACCGGCCGCGAGCAGTACTTC. The encoded protein is CASSIGTGREQYF.

The table lists this clonotype with many counts. V usage is TRBV6-1 and J usage is TRBJ1-1, with TRBD1 matching 7 bases. Trimming removed 6 bases from V and 1 base from J; junction bases left unmatched: 2. Germline V gives CDR1 MNHNS, CDR2 SASEGT. The CDR3 extends over 13 amino acids. The CDR3 sequence: CASRRTGNTEAFF. The CDR3 nucleotides read TGTGCCAGCAGAAGGACAGGGAACACTGAAGCTTTCTTT.

This clonotype was observed at least ten times. The rearrangement joins TRBV20-1 to TRBJ1-2; 11 bases line up with TRBD1. CDR3 length equals 14 residues. CDR1 and CDR2 from the germline V gene are DFQATT and SNEGSKA (reference sequence). V was pared by 0 bases and J by 6 bases, with 3 bases of the junction left unmatched. CDR3 coding DNA: TGCAGTGCTAGAGATCGGGGACAGGGGGATGGCTACACCTTC. As protein: CSARDRGQGDGYTF.

The sample holds many counts of this clonotype. V usage is TRBV14 and J usage is TRBJ2-1; tentatively, D is TRBD1 or TRBD2 (5 bases each). CDR1 is SGHDN and CDR2 is FVKESK in the germline V gene. V was pared by 7 bases and J by 10 bases, with 17 bases between. The CDR3 spans 13 residues. CDR3 sequence (DNA): TGTGCCAGCAACCCCCTAAAATGGGGGGAGCAGTTCTTC. Its translation is CASNPLKWGEQFF.

This clonotype occurred many times. This chain uses TRBV20-1 with TRBJ2-5; 9 bases align to TRBD2. This CDR3 spans 14 amino acids. The trim removed 1 base at V and 5 bases at J, leaving 5 bases unmatched. Germline loops: CDR1 DFQATT, CDR2 SNEGSKA (reference sequence). CDR3 in DNA: TGCAGTGCTAGAGTGGGACTAGCTCTGGAGACCCAGTACTTC. Translated, it gives CSARVGLALETQYF.